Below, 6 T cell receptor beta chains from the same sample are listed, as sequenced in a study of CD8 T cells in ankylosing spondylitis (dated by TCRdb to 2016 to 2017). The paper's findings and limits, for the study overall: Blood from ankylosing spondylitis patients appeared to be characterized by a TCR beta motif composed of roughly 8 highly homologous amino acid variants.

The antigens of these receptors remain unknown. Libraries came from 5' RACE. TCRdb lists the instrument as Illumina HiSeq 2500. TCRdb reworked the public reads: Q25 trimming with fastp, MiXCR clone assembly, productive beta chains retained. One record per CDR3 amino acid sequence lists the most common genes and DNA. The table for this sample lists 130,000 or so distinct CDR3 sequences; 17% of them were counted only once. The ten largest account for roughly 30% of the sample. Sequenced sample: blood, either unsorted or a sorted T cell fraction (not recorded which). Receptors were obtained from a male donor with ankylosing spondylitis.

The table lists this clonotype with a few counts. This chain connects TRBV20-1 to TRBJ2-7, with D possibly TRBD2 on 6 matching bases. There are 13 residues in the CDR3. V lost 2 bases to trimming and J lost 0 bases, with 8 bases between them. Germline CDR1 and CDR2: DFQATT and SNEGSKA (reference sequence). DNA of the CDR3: TGCAGTGCTAGACGGGAGACCTCCTACGAGCAGTACTTC. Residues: CSARRETSYEQYF.

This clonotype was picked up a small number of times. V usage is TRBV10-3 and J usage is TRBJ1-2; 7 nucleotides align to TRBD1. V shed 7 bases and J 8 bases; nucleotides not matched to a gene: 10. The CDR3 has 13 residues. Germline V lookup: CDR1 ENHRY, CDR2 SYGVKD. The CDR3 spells CAIKRQGAEGYTF. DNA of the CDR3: TGTGCCATCAAACGACAGGGTGCGGAGGGCTACACCTTC.

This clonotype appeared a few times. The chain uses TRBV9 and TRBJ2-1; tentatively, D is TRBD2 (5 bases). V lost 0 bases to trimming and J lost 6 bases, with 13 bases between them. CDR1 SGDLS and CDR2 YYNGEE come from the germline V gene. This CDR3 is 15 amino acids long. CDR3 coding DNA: TGTGCCAGCAGCGTAGCGCCGGGAAGTGGCAATGAGCAGTTCTTC. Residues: CASSVAPGSGNEQFF.

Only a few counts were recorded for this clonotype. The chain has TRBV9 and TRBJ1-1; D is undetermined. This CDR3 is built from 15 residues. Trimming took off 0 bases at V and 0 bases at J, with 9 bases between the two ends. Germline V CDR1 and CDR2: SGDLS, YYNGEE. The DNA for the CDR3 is TGTGCCAGCAGCGTAGATGGCAGGTTGAACACTGAAGCTTTCTTT. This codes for CASSVDGRLNTEAFF.

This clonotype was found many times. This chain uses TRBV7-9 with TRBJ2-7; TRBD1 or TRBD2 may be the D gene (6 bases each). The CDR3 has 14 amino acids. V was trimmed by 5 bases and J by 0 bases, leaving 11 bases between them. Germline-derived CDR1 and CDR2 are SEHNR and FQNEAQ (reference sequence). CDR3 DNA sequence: TGTGCCAGCAGCATTCCGGGGGCCTCCTACGAGCAGTACTTC. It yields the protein CASSIPGASYEQYF. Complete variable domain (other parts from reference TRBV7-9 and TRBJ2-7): DTGVSQNPRHKITKRGQNVTFRCDPISEHNRLYWYRQTLGQGPEFLTYFQNEAQLEKSRLLSDRFSAERPKGSFSTLEIQRTEQGDSAMYLCASSIPGASYEQYFGPGTRLTVT.

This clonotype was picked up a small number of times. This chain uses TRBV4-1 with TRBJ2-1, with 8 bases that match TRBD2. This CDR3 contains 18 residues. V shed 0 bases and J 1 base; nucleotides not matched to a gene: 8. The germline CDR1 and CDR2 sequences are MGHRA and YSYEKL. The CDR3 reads CASSQDSTSGMSYNEQFF. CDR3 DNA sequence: TGCGCCAGCAGCCAAGATTCCACTAGCGGCATGTCCTACAATGAGCAGTTCTTC.